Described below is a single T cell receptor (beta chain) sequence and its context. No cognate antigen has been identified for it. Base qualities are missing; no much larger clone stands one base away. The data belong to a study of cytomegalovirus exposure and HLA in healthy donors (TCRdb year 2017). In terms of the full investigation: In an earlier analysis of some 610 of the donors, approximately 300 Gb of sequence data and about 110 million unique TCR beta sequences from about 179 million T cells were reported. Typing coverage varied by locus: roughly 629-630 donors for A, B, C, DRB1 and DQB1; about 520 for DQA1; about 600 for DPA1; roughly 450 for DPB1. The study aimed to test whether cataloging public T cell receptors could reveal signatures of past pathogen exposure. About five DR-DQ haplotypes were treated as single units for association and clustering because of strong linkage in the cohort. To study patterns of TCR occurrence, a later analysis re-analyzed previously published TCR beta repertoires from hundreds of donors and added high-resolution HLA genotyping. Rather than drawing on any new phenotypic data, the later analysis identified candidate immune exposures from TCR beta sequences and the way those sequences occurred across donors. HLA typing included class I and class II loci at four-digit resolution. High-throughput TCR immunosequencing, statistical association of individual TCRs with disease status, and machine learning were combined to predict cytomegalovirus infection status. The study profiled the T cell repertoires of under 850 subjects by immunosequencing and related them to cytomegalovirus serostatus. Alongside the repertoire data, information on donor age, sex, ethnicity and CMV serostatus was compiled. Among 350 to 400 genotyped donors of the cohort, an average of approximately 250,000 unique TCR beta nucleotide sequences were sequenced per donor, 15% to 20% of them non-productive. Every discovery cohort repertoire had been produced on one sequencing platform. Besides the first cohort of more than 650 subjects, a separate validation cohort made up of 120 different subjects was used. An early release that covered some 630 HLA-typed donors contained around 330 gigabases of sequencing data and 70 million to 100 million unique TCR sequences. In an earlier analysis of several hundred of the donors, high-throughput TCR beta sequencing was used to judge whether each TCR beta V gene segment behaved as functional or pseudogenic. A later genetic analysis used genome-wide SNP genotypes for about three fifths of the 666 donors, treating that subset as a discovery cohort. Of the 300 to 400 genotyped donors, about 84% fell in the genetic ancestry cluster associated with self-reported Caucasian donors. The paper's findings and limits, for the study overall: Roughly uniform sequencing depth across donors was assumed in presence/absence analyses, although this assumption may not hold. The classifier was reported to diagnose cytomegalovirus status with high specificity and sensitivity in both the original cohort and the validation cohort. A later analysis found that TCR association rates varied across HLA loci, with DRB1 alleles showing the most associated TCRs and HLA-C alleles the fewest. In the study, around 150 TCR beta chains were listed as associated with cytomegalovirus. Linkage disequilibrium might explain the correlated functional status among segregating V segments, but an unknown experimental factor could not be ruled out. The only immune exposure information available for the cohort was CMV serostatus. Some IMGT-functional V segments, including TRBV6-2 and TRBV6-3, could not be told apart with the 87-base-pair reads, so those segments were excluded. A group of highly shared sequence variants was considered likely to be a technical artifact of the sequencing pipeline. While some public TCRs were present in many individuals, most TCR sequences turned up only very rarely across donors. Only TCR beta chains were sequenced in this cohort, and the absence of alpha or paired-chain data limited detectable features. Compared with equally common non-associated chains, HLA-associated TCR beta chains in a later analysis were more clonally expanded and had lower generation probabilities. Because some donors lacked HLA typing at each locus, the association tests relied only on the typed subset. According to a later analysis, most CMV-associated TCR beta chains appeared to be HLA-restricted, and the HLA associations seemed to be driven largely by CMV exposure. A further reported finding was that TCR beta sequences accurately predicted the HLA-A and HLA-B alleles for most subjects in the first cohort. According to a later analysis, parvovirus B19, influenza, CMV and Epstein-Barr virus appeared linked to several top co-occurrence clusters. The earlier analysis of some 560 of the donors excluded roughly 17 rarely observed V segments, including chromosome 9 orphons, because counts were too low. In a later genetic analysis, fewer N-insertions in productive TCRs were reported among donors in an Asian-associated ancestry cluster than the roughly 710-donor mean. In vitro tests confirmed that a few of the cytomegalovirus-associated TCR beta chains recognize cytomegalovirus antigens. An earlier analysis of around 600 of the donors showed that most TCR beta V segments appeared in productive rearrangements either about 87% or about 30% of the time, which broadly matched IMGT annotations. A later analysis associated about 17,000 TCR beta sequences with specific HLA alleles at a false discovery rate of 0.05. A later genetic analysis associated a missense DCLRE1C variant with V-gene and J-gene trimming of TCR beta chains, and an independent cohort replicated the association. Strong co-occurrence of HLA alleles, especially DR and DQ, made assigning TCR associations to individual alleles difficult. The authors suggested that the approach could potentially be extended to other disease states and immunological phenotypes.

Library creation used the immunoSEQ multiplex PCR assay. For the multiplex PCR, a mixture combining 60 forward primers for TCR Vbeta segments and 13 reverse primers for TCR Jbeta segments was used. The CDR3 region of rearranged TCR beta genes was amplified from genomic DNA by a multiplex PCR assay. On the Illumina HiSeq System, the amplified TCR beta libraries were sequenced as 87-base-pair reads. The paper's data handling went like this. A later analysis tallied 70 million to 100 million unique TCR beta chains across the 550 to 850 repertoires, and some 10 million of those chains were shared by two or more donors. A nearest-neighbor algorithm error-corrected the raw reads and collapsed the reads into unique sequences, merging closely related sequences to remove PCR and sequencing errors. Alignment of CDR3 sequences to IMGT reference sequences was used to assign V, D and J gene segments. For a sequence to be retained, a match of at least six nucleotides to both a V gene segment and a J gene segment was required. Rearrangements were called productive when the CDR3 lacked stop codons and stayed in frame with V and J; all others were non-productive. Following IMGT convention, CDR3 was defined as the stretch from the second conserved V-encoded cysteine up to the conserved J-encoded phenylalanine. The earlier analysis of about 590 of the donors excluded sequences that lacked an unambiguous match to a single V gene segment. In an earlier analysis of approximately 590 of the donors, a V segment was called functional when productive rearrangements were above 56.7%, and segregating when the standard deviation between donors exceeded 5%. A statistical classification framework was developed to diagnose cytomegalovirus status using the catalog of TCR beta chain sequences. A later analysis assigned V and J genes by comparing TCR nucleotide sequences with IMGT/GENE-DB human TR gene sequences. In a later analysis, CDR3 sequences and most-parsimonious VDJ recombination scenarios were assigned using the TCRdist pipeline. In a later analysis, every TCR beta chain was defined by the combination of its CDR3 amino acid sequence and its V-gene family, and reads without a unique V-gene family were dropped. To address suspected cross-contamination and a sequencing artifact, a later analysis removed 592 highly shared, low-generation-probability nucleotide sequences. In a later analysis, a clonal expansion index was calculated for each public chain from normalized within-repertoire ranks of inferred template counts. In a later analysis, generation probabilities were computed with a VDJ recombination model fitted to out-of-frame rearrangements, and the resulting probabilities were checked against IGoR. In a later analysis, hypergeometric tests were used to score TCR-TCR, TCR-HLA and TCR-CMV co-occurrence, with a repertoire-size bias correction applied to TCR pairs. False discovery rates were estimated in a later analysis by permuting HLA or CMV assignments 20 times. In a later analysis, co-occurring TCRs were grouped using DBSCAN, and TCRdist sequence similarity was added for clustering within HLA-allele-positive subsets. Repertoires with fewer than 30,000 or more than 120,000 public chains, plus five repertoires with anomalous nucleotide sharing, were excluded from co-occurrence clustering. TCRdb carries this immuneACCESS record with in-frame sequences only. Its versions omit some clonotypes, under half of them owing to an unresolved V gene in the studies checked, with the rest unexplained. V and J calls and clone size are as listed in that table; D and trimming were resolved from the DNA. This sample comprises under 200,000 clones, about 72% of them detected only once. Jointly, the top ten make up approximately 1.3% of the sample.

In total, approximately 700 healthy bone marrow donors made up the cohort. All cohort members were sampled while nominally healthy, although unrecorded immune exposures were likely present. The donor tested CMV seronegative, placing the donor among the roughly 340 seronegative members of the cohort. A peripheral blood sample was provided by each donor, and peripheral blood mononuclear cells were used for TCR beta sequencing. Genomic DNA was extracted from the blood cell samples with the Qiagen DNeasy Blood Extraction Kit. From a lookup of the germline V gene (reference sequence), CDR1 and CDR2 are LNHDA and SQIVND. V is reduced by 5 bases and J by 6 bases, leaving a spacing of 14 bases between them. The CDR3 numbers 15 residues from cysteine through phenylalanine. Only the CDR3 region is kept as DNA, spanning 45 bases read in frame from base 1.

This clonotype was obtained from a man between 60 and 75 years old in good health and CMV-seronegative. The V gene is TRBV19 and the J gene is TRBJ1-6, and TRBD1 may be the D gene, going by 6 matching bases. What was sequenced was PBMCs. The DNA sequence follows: TGTGCCAGTAGTTCGGGGCAGGGGACTAATTCACCCCTCCACTTT. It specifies CASSSGQGTNSPLHF.